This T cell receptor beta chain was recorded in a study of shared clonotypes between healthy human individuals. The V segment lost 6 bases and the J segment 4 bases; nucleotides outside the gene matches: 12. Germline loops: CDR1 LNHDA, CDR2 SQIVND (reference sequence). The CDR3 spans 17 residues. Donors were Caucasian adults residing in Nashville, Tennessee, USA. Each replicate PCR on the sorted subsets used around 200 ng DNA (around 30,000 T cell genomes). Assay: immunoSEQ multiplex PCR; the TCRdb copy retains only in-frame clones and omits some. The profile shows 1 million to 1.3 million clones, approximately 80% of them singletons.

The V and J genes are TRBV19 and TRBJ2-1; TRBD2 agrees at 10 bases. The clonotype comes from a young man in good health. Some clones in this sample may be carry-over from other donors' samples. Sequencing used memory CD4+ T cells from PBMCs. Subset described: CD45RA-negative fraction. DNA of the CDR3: TGTGCCAGTAGCCTAAGCCCACCAGCGGGAGGGTACAATGAGCAGTTCTTC. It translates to CASSLSPPAGGYNEQFF.